The rows below give T cell receptor beta chains drawn from one sample of a study of memory CD8 T cells in hepatitis C reinfection. Using immunoSEQ multiplex PCR, the repertoire was profiled, and TCRdb retains in-frame clones only, with some absent. This table has about 4,800 clones, roughly 86% appearing once. Sequenced input: naive CD8+ T cells sorted from blood. These receptors all stem from a man aged 45-65 years with hepatitis C virus infection. The conserved cysteine and the conserved F or W are not part of the CDR3 here.

TRBV5-3	TRBJ2-6	ARSSTSDLQGKGANVLT
TRBV27	TRBJ1-2	ASSSGLRLLNYGYT
TRBV2	TRBJ2-7	ASSEAARTYEQY
TRBV7-9	TRBJ2-2	ASSFGQGNTGELF
TRBV5-6	TRBJ2-7	ASSLAGLSYEQY
TRBV27	TRBJ1-2	ASSSQLDRTGYT
TRBV28	TRBJ2-7	ASSLATETSSYEQY
TRBV15	TRBJ1-6	ATSYNNPGLSPLH
TRBV2	TRBJ2-3	ASSDSSGSADTQY
TRBV18	TRBJ1-2	ASSPPYSERYT
TRBV14	TRBJ2-3	ASSQEGPRDTQY
TRBV27	TRBJ2-7	ASSLSGRSYEQY
TRBV7-6	TRBJ2-7	ASSLAVAYEQY
TRBV19	TRBJ2-5	ASSIDLTGETQY
TRBV5-6	TRBJ1-2	ASSLGQGYYGYT
TRBV7-6	TRBJ2-5	ASSLRQLETQY
TRBV27	-	ASSLSGREDEQY
TRBV11-2	TRBJ2-7	ASSLEDFTEQY
TRBV7-9	TRBJ1-5	ASSPDSRHQPQH
TRBV7-3	TRBJ2-7	ASSVGQGFEQY
TRBV4-3	TRBJ2-3	ASSHFSRTGGNTDTQY
TRBV11-2	TRBJ2-7	ASSLDRGLSYEQY
TRBV9	TRBJ1-1	ASSVVEGEAF
TRBV19	TRBJ2-3	ASSTGQGITDTQY